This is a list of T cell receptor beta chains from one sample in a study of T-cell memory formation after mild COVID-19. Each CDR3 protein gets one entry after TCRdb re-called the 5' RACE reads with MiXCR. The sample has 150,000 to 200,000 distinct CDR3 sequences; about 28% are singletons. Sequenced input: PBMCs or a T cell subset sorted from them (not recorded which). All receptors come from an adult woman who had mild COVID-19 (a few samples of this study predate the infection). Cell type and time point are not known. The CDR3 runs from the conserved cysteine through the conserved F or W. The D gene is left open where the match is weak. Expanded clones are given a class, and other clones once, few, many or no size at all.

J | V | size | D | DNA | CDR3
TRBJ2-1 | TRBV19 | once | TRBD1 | TGTGCCAGTAGTACCAACCGGGGGCAGGGGGCTTGCGATGAGCAGTTCTTC | CASSTNRGQGACDEQFF
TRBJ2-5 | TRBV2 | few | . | TGTGCCAGCAGTGGTCGTCTAGCAGAGACCCAGTACTTC | CASSGRLAETQYF
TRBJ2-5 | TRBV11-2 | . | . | TGTGCCAGCAGCTTCCTTACGACAGGTCGAGAGACCCAGTACTTC | CASSFLTTGRETQYF
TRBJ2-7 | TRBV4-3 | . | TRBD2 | TGCGCCAGCAGCCAGATCCTAGCGGGAGGCCTCTACGAGCAGTACTTC | CASSQILAGGLYEQYF
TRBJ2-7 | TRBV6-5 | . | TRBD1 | TGTGCCAGCAGTTCGACCGGGACAGGGTCGCCCGAGCAGTACTTC | CASSSTGTGSPEQYF
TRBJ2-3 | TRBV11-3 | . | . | TGTGCCAGCAGCTCACACACAGATACGCAGTATTTT | CASSSHTDTQYF
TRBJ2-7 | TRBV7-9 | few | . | TGTGCCAGCAGTTGGACCGGCCGGGACTACGAGCAGTACTTC | CASSWTGRDYEQYF
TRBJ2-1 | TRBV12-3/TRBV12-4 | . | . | TGTGCCAGCAGTCCCAAACTAGACCCGCCTGAGCAGTTCTTC | CASSPKLDPPEQFF
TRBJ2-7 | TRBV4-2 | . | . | TGTGCCAGCAGCCAAGATCAAAGGGGGGGACACGAGCAGTACTTC | CASSQDQRGGHEQYF
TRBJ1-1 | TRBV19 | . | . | TGTGCCAGTACCAGACGATCGGGGGGCACTGAAGCTTTCTTT | CASTRRSGGTEAFF
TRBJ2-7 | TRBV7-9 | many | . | TGTGCCAGCAGCTTAGACATGAGCGGCGAGCAGTACTTC | CASSLDMSGEQYF
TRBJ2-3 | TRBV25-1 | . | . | TGTGCCAGCAGAGGGGGGGCCCTCGGCACAGATACGCAGTATTTT | CASRGGALGTDTQYF
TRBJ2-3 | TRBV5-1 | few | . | TGCGCCAGCAGTGAGGCGGGGGCACCCACAGATACGCAGTATTTT | CASSEAGAPTDTQYF
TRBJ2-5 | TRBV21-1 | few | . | TGTGCCAGCAGCAAACCCGTCGGACGTTTCCAAGAGACCCAGTACTTC | CASSKPVGRFQETQYF
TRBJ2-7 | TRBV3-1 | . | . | TGTGCCAGCAGCCCCAACAGGGTCTACGAGCAGTACTTC | CASSPNRVYEQYF
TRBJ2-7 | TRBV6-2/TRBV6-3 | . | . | TGTGCCAGCAGTTACCAATCCGGGCAGTACTTC | CASSYQSGQYF
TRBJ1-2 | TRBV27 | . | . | TGTGCCAGCTCTTCGGACCCCAGGGGCGGCTACACCTTC | CASSSDPRGGYTF
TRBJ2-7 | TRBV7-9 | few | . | TGTGCCAGCAGCCAGGGTGGTGGGGATTACGAGCAGTACTTC | CASSQGGGDYEQYF
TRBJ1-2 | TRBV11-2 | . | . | TGTGCCAGCAGACGACTGAGCGTGGGGGCTAACTATGGCTACACCTTC | CASRRLSVGANYGYTF
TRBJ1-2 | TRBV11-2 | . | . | TGTGCCAGCAGCGTATACCGGGACGGGTATGGCTACACCTTC | CASSVYRDGYGYTF
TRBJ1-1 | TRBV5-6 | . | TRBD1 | TGTGCCAGCAGCTGGGACAGGGAGGGGGACACTGAAGCTTTCTTT | CASSWDREGDTEAFF
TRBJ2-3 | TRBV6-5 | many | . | TGTGCCAGCAGTTACTCGGAGGTGCGGGGTAGCACAGATACGCAGTATTTT | CASSYSEVRGSTDTQYF
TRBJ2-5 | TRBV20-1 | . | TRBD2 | TGCAGTGCTAGAGATGTAGCGGGAGAAGGTAGAGAGACCCAGTACTTC | CSARDVAGEGRETQYF
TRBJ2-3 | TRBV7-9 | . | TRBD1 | TGTGCCAGCAGCTCCGGGACAGGGGGCCCGAAGACAGATACGCAGTATTTT | CASSSGTGGPKTDTQYF
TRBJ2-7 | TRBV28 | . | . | TGTGCCAGCAGTTTACCCTCCCAGGGGACCTACGAGCAGTACTTC | CASSLPSQGTYEQYF
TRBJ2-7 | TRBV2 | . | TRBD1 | TGTGCCAGCAGTGAGCGACAGGGAATGTCCTACGAGCAGTACTTC | CASSERQGMSYEQYF
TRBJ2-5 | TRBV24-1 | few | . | TGTGCCACCAGTGTTGGACAGACTCCCTCCATGGAGACCCAGTACTTC | CATSVGQTPSMETQYF
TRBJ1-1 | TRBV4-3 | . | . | TGCGCCAGCAGCCTCCTAGACACTGGCACTGAAGCTTTCTTT | CASSLLDTGTEAFF
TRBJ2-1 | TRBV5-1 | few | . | TGCGCCAGCAGCTTGGACCTCAATGAGCAGTTCTTC | CASSLDLNEQFF
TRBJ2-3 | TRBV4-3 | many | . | TGCGCCAGCAGCCAAGAAGGAGACTTTGGCAGAACAGATACGCAGTATTTT | CASSQEGDFGRTDTQYF
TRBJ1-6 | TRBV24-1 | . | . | TGTGCCACCAGTGATAATTCACCCCTCCACTTT | CATSDNSPLHF
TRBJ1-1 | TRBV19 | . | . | TGTGCCAGTACCTACCGGGGGGGGGTGAACACTGAAGCTTTCTTT | CASTYRGGVNTEAFF
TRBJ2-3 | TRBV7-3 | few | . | TGTGCCAGCAGCCCGGACAGAAGCACAGATACGCAGTATTTT | CASSPDRSTDTQYF
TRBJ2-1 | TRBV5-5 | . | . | TGTGCCAGCAGCTTGGAGGTTAGCGGCTACAATGAGCAGTTCTTC | CASSLEVSGYNEQFF
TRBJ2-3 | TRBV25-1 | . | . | TGTGCCAGCAGTCCACGGACGGTGAACACAGATACGCAGTATTTT | CASSPRTVNTDTQYF
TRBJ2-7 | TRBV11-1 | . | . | TGTGCCAGCAGTAGAGCAGGACTGTTCACCTACGAGCAGTACTTC | CASSRAGLFTYEQYF
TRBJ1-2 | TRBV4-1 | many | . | TGCGCCAGCAGCCCCAGGGTGGACTATGGCTACACCTTC | CASSPRVDYGYTF
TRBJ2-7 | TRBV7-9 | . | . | TGTGCCAGCAGCGGCCGGGACCTAGACTACGAGCAGTACTTC | CASSGRDLDYEQYF
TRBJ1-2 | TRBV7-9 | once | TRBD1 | TGTGCCAGCAGCCCGCAGACAGGGGACTATGGCTACACCTTC | CASSPQTGDYGYTF
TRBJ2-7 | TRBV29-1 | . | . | TGCAGCGTTGAAAGTTCCTACGAGCAGTACTTC | CSVESSYEQYF